These 24 T cell receptor beta chains originate from one sample sequenced in a study of identical twins. A single record per CDR3 protein comes from TCRdb applying MiXCR to the 5' RACE reads. This table has approximately 220,000 distinct CDR3 sequences, approximately 9% appearing once. Sample: memory (CD45RO+) T cells sorted from blood. The receptor source for this set is a woman in her late teens or twenties in good health.

This clonotype showed up just a few times. The chain employs TRBV29-1 and TRBJ2-3, with 7 bases fitting TRBD2. V shed 6 bases, J shed 5 bases, and the junction held 5 bases outside the gene matches. The CDR3 sequence is 12 residues long. Germline CDR1 and CDR2: SQVTM and ANQGSEA. CDR3 sequence: CSVGSGEDTQYF. The CDR3 nucleotides are TGCAGCGTCGGCAGCGGGGAAGATACGCAGTATTTT.

The chain links TRBV7-4 to TRBJ1-5, with unresolved D. With 6 bases removed from V and 7 bases from J, the gap between germline ends came to 7 bases. This CDR3 has 11 residues. Germline V gene data show CDR1 as SGHVT and CDR2 as SQSDAQ. DNA of the CDR3: TGTGCCAGCAGTATGGCCCAGCCCCAGCATTTT. Protein product: CASSMAQPQHF. Complete variable domain (other parts from reference TRBV7-4 and TRBJ1-5): GAGVSQSPRYKVAKRGRDVALRCDSISGHVTLYWYRQTLGQGSEVLTYSQSDAQRDKSGRPSGRFSAERPERSVSTLKIQRTEQGDSAVYLCASSMAQPQHFGDGTRLSIL.

This clonotype was recorded a few times. The chain recombines TRBV18 with TRBJ2-5; D remains unclear. V lost 8 bases and J lost 1, with 14 bases in between. The V gene's germline CDR1 is KGHSH and CDR2 LQKENI. CDR3 length: 14 amino acids. The CDR3 DNA reads TGTGCCAGCGGAGTAAACCAGCGCCAAGAGACCCAGTACTTC. As protein: CASGVNQRQETQYF.

The chain has TRBV5-5 and TRBJ2-4, with 7 bases identical to TRBD2. V shed 0 bases, J shed 5 bases, and the junction held 8 bases outside the gene matches. The CDR3 loop spans 16 amino acids. CDR1 is SGHKS and CDR2 is YYEKEE in the germline V gene (reference sequence). The CDR3 nucleotides are TGTGCCAGCAGCTTGGGAGTCCTAGCGGTGCAAAACATTCAGTACTTC. Translating gives CASSLGVLAVQNIQYF.

The gene calls are TRBV2 and TRBJ2-3; no firm D call. CDR3 length: 12 amino acids. Germline CDR1 reads SNHLY; CDR2 reads FYNNEI. V was trimmed by 4 bases and J by 4 bases, leaving 6 bases between them. For the CDR3, the DNA is TGTGCCAGCAGTGCCATGGCAGATACGCAGTATTTT. It encodes CASSAMADTQYF. The entire variable domain, with the rest obtained from reference TRBV2 and TRBJ2-3, is as follows: EPEVTQTPSHQVTQMGQEVILRCVPISNHLYFYWYRQILGQKVEFLVSFYNNEISEKSEIFDDQFSVERPDGSNFTLKIRSTKLEDSAMYFCASSAMADTQYFGPGTRLTVL.

The gene calls are TRBV29-1 and TRBJ2-3; no firm D call. This CDR3 region has 13 residues. Germline CDR1 reads SQVTM; CDR2 reads ANQGSEA. Trimming took off 3 bases at V and 0 bases at J, with 7 bases between the two ends. The CDR3, as DNA: TGCAGCGTTGATTGGGATAGCACAGATACGCAGTATTTT. Residues: CSVDWDSTDTQYF.

This chain links TRBV12-3 or TRBV12-4 with TRBJ1-4, with TRBD1 identical over 7 bases. This CDR3 spans 14 amino acids. After removal of 7 bases from V and 7 bases from J, the junction contained 9 bases not matched to a gene. In DNA form, the CDR3 reads TGTGCCAGCAAACCTAGGGGGCCGGCTGAAAAACTGTTTTTT. This gives the protein CASKPRGPAEKLFF.

This clonotype was seen more than once but under ten times. The J gene is TRBJ1-1, the V gene TRBV28; D call uncertain. Trimming removed 5 bases at V and 0 bases at J, with 13 bases between. Germline values: CDR1 MDHEN, CDR2 SYDVKM. The CDR3 covers 15 residues. This CDR3 reads CASSPPEGMNTEAFF. CDR3 in DNA: TGTGCCAGCAGTCCTCCCGAGGGAATGAACACTGAAGCTTTCTTT.

The genes are TRBV12-3 or TRBV12-4 and TRBJ2-1; 8 nucleotides align to TRBD1. The V and J ends lost 2 bases and 7 bases, in that order; junction bases with no gene match: 4. The CDR3 is made up of 14 amino acids. This CDR3 is CASSLRGTGNEQFF. The DNA of the CDR3 is TGTGCCAGCAGTTTAAGGGGGACAGGTAATGAGCAGTTCTTC.

V is TRBV10-3 and J is TRBJ2-6; D gene ambiguous. The CDR3 totals 14 residues. The germline CDR1 and CDR2 sequences are ENHRY and SYGVKD. V dropped 11 bases and J dropped 4 bases, with 15 bases sitting between them. CDR3: CAVGMESGANVLTF. Here the CDR3 DNA reads TGTGCCGTGGGGATGGAATCCGGGGCCAACGTCCTGACTTTC.

This clonotype was observed at least ten times. The chain uses TRBV5-1 and TRBJ2-3, with 8 positions matching TRBD1. V lost 4 bases and J lost 8; bases outside the gene matches: 15. The CDR3 is made up of 16 amino acids. Germline CDR1 reads SGHRS; CDR2 reads YFSETQ. CDR3 nucleotides: TGCGCCAGCAGCCACCCCGGACAGGGCCAGGGGGGTACGCAGTATTTT. This translates into CASSHPGQGQGGTQYF. The full variable domain, in which reference TRBV5-1 and TRBJ2-3 provide the parts outside the CDR3, is KAGVTQTPRYLIKTRGQQVTLSCSPISGHRSVSWYQQTPGQGLQFLFEYFSETQRNKGNFPGRFSGRQFSNSRSEMNVSTLELGDSALYLCASSHPGQGQGGTQYFGPGTRLTVL.

This clonotype was seen more than once but under ten times. The rearrangement links TRBV20-1 to TRBJ1-5, with unresolved D. Germline V gene data show CDR1 as DFQATT and CDR2 as SNEGSKA (reference sequence). The CDR3 length is 14 residues. V lost 3 bases and J 0 bases, leaving 9 bases between the germline ends. For the CDR3, the DNA is TGCAGTGCTAGGGCGGACGGTAGCAATCAGCCCCAGCATTTT. Its protein product is CSARADGSNQPQHF.

This clonotype came up a few times. The chain recombines TRBV10-3 with TRBJ2-1; tentative D call: TRBD1 (5 bases). The CDR3 loop spans 14 amino acids. Germline V gene data show CDR1 as ENHRY and CDR2 as SYGVKD. V was cut by 7 bases and J by 8 bases, with 18 bases left in between. CDR3 DNA sequence: TGTGCCATCAAAAAAGACAGTGCCCTGGATGAGCAGTTCTTC. Its translation is CAIKKDSALDEQFF.

The rearrangement links TRBV20-1 to TRBJ1-2; no reliable D call. The CDR3 is 13 amino acids. Germline V gives CDR1 DFQATT, CDR2 SNEGSKA (reference sequence). The V end was cut by 0 bases, the J end by 4 bases, with 9 bases between. The CDR3 DNA follows: TGCAGTGCTAGAGATTTAGCGGGCTATGGCTACACCTTC. Translated, it gives CSARDLAGYGYTF.

This clonotype has more than one count but fewer than ten. V usage is TRBV5-5 and J usage is TRBJ1-1; D is unclear. V was cut by 1 base and J by 8 bases, with 12 bases left in between. CDR3 length: 13 residues. From germline, CDR1 is SGHKS and CDR2 YYEKEE (reference sequence). As DNA, the CDR3 is TGTGCCAGCAGCTTGTCCGTTGAGCCCGAAGCTTTCTTT. It specifies CASSLSVEPEAFF.

This clonotype was counted a few times. The chain has TRBV20-1 and TRBJ1-4; a possible D gene is TRBD1 (5 bases). The V gene lost 6 bases and the J gene lost 4 bases, with 12 bases spanning the gap. Germline V gene lookup returns CDR1 DFQATT and CDR2 SNEGSKA (reference sequence). CDR3 length: 13 residues. Written as DNA, the CDR3 is TGCAGTGCCTCGGGACGGTTTAATGAAAAACTGTTTTTT. Its translation: CSASGRFNEKLFF.

This chain connects TRBV27 to TRBJ2-7; 9 bases align to TRBD1. With V trimmed by 5 bases and J by 2 bases, 10 bases remained unmatched. CDR1 and CDR2 from the germline V gene are MNHEY and SMNVEV (reference sequence). The CDR3 is 16 amino acids. The CDR3 region has the DNA TGTGCCAGCAGTCCGAACCTAAGGACAGGGGCCTACGAGCAGTACTTC. Its translation: CASSPNLRTGAYEQYF.

V usage is TRBV5-1 and J usage is TRBJ2-1; D tentatively reads TRBD1 or TRBD2 (5 bases each). Germline CDR1 and CDR2: SGHRS and YFSETQ. This CDR3 spans 14 amino acids. Trimming took off 4 bases at V and 6 bases at J, with 14 bases between the two ends. The CDR3 reads CASSPPGTSNEQFF. The CDR3 DNA reads TGCGCCAGCAGCCCACCCGGGACCAGCAATGAGCAGTTCTTC.

This clonotype was seen a few times. The V gene is TRBV7-2, the J gene TRBJ2-2; D is unresolved. The germline gives CDR1 SGHTA, CDR2 FQGNSA. The CDR3 sequence is 13 residues long. V lost 5 bases and J 9 bases, leaving 13 bases between the germline ends. The CDR3 DNA sequence: TGTGCCAGCAGCATAAAAGCCTTCAGGGAGCTGTTTTTT. Its translation is CASSIKAFRELFF.

The chain employs TRBV20-1 and TRBJ2-2, with D possibly TRBD1 on 6 matching bases. This CDR3 is 12 amino acids long. The V and J ends lost 1 base and 7 bases respectively, with 7 bases between them. The germline V gene has CDR1 DFQATT and CDR2 SNEGSKA (reference sequence). The CDR3 nucleotides read TGCAGTGCTAGAGTAGGGGGCGGGGAGCTGTTTTTT. It codes for CSARVGGGELFF.

This clonotype was seen repeatedly, ten times or more. The chain joins TRBV29-1 to TRBJ1-1, with TRBD1 matching over 8 bases. With 5 bases clipped from V and 7 bases from J, the junction kept 6 bases outside the gene matches. CDR1 and CDR2 from the germline V gene are SQVTM and ANQGSEA. The CDR3 contains 12 residues. The CDR3 spells CSVKRQGSEAFF. The DNA of the CDR3 is TGCAGCGTTAAAAGACAGGGGAGTGAAGCTTTCTTT.

CDR3 loop: CASSLSAGFYNEQFF. The CDR3 DNA follows: TGTGCCAGCAGCTTATCCGCGGGGTTCTACAATGAGCAGTTCTTC. This chain connects TRBV11-3 to TRBJ2-1; D might be TRBD2 (6 bases). Germline CDR1 reads SGHNT; CDR2 reads YENEEA. V was trimmed by 2 bases and J by 3 bases, leaving 11 bases between them. This CDR3 contains 15 residues.

This clonotype was detected many times. V usage is TRBV29-1 and J usage is TRBJ2-7; a possible D gene is TRBD1 (6 bases). The V end lost 6 bases, the J end lost 2 bases, and 8 bases lay between the germline ends. This CDR3 region has 11 residues. CDR1 SQVTM and CDR2 ANQGSEA come from the germline V gene. CDR3 amino acids: CSVGDTYEQYF. The CDR3, as DNA: TGCAGCGTGGGGGACACCTACGAGCAGTACTTC.

This clonotype was detected many times. The V and J genes are TRBV7-9 and TRBJ2-7; the D gene is possibly TRBD1 (5 bases). Germline CDR1 and CDR2: SEHNR and FQNEAQ (reference sequence). The CDR3 loop spans 16 amino acids. Deletions cut 5 bases from V and 0 bases from J, with 17 bases between. In nucleotides, the CDR3 is TGTGCCAGCAGCCGAAACAGGCTGGGCGCCTCCTACGAGCAGTACTTC. Its protein product is CASSRNRLGASYEQYF. The full variable domain, completed using reference TRBV7-9 and TRBJ2-7, is DTGVSQNPRHKITKRGQNVTFRCDPISEHNRLYWYRQTLGQGPEFLTYFQNEAQLEKSRLLSDRFSAERPKGSFSTLEIQRTEQGDSAMYLCASSRNRLGASYEQYFGPGTRLTVT.